The rows below give T cell receptor beta chains drawn from one sample of a study of OX40 agonist ivuxolimab in advanced cancers. Here immunoSEQ multiplex PCR was the method, and the copy in TCRdb shows in-frame clones only, minus some. The sample includes roughly 90,000 clones, under 95% of them seen just once. This specimen consisted of CD4+ or CD8+ T cells sorted from blood, obtained in a trial of the OX40 agonist ivuxolimab. Receptor source: an adult with an advanced solid tumor such as melanoma, head and neck, liver or kidney cancer. Both conserved end residues are trimmed from each CDR3.

j_gene: TRBJ2-7
v_gene: TRBV30
CDR3aa: AWSPRLAGGFHEQY

j_gene: TRBJ2-7
v_gene: TRBV10-3
CDR3aa: AISESGRLLGLDAQRDSAREQY

j_gene: TRBJ2-7
v_gene: TRBV11-3
CDR3aa: ASSLPPGLAGYEQY

j_gene: TRBJ2-1
v_gene: TRBV6-5
CDR3aa: ASSYFSGSRYNEQF

j_gene: TRBJ2-5
v_gene: TRBV5-1
CDR3aa: ASSLTITVETQY

j_gene: TRBJ2-3
v_gene: TRBV30
CDR3aa: AWSVPRLADTDTQY

j_gene: TRBJ1-1
v_gene: TRBV4-1
CDR3aa: ASSQGLTGGTEAF

j_gene: TRBJ1-1
v_gene: TRBV19
CDR3aa: ATCRDSANTEAF

j_gene: TRBJ1-5
v_gene: TRBV7-2
CDR3aa: ASSLGGDRAVGSNQPQH

j_gene: TRBJ2-1
v_gene: TRBV21-1
CDR3aa: ASRIGLAGFVSYNEQF

j_gene: TRBJ2-6
v_gene: TRBV14
CDR3aa: ASSQDLRWGAGANVLT

j_gene: TRBJ2-7
v_gene: TRBV2
CDR3aa: ASYDREYYEQY

j_gene: TRBJ2-1
v_gene: TRBV7-8
CDR3aa: ASSLRASRAYNEQF

j_gene: TRBJ2-5
v_gene: TRBV5-1
CDR3aa: ASSLLSLQETQY

j_gene: TRBJ2-2
v_gene: TRBV7-9
CDR3aa: ASSSMNTGELF

j_gene: TRBJ1-2
v_gene: TRBV6-4
CDR3aa: ASRVRGGYT

j_gene: TRBJ1-1
v_gene: TRBV5-1
CDR3aa: ASGPPGANTEAF

j_gene: TRBJ1-2
v_gene: TRBV28
CDR3aa: ASSRGTGRDIANYGYT